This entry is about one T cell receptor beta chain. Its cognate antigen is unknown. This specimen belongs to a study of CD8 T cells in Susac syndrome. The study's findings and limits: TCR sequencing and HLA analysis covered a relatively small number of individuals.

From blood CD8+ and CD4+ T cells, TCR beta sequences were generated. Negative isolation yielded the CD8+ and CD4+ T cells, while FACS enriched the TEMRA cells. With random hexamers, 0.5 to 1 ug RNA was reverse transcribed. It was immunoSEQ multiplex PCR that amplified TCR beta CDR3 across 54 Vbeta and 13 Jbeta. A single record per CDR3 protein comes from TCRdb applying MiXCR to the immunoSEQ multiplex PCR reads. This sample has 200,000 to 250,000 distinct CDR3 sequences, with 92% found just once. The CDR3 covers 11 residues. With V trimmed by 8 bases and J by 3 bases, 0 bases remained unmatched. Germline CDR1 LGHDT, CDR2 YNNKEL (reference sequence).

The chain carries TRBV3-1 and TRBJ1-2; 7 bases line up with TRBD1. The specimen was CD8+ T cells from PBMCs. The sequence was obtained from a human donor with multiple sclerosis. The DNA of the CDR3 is TGTGCCAGCGGGACAGACTATGGCTACACCTTC. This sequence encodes CASGTDYGYTF.